This T cell receptor beta chain was recorded in a study of T-cell reconstitution after alpha-beta-depleted transplantation in children. In its sample, this clonotype was seen many times. The germline gives CDR1 LGHNA, CDR2 YSLEER. The length of the CDR3 is 15 residues. Germline trimming cut 1 base from V and 4 bases from J; bases unmatched to any gene: 4. Unique molecular identifiers were incorporated during preparation of the TCRbeta library. TCRdb reprocessed the PCR reads via MiXCR and lists one record per CDR3 protein. There are about 92,000 distinct CDR3 sequences in the sample; approximately 12% occur only once, and approximately 13% lies in the top ten.

V and J are TRBV4-3 and TRBJ2-7, with TRBD2 matching 10 bases. This TCR came from a human donor who donated a stem cell graft to a child with inherited bone marrow failure. The source material was PBMCs from the stem cell graft donor, sampled from the stem cell graft. The CDR3 coding sequence is TGCGCCAGCAGCCAAGGTGCAGCGGGGGGGTACGAGCAGTACTTC. Translated, it gives CASSQGAAGGYEQYF.